The clone carrying this TCR beta chain was detected only once. Germline lookup yields CDR1 MDHEN and CDR2 SYDVKM. The V segment lost 6 bases and the J segment 4 bases; nucleotides outside the gene matches: 14. The CDR3 length is 16 residues. Using immunoSEQ multiplex PCR, the repertoire was profiled, and TCRdb retains in-frame clones only, with some absent. The profile shows approximately 150,000 clones, more than 80% of them singletons. The data were obtained in a study of T cells in localized non-small cell lung cancer. The sequence was obtained from a female donor of 60 years or more with stage I lung adenocarcinoma. This material consisted of peripheral blood, taken before any cancer treatment. The genes are TRBV28 and TRBJ1-2; 7 positions match TRBD1. In DNA, the CDR3 is TGTGCCAGCAGCCTTGCTAACAGGGGAGGTCTCTATGGCTACACCTTC. It codes for CASSLANRGGLYGYTF.